Following are 29 T cell receptor beta chains from one sample sequenced in a study of beta chain features in type 1 diabetes. Expressed TCRB transcripts were sequenced because the entire RNA isolate underwent reverse transcription. Only in-frame clones appear in the TCRdb table, and some are missing; sequencing was by immunoSEQ multiplex PCR. In the table there are roughly 370,000 clones, around 14% of which are singletons. What was sequenced was naive CD4+ T cells from blood. All receptors derive from a man younger than 45 in good health.

There are a few counts of this clone. The V and J genes are TRBV7-2 and TRBJ1-6; the D is unclear. The CDR3 length is 14 residues. Trimming left V 5 bases short and J 5 bases short, with 10 bases between. CDR1 SGHTA and CDR2 FQGNSA come from the germline V gene. DNA for the CDR3: TGTGCCAGCAGCCGTACCCGAAATAATTCACCCCTCCACTTT. Encoded protein: CASSRTRNNSPLHF.

This chain connects TRBV12-2 to TRBJ2-7; the D segment call TRBD1 is taken from the table without a DNA check. TRBV12-2 is designated a pseudogene. CDR3 length: 16 residues. CDR3 coding DNA: TGTGCAAGTCGCTTGGCGGGACAGTTGATCTCCTACGAGCAGTACTTC. As protein: CASRLAGQLISYEQYF.

The chain recombines TRBV19 with TRBJ2-7; D perhaps matches TRBD1 (6 bases). Germline lookup yields CDR1 LNHDA and CDR2 SQIVND (reference sequence). This CDR3 region has 14 residues. V dropped 3 bases and J dropped 0 bases, with 9 bases sitting between them. The CDR3 loop reads CASSIGQSSYEQYF. DNA of the CDR3: TGTGCCAGTAGTATCGGACAGTCCTCCTACGAGCAGTACTTC.

This clone was counted only a few times. This chain links TRBV7-9 with TRBJ2-4; 11 positions match TRBD2. This CDR3 comprises 19 residues. The junction had 7 bases not matched to a gene; V was cut back by 0 bases and J by 0 bases. Germline CDR1 and CDR2: SEHNR and FQNEAQ (reference sequence). The CDR3 spells CASSLARLAGGEAKNIQYF. The DNA of the CDR3 is TGTGCCAGCAGCTTAGCGCGGCTAGCGGGAGGAGAAGCCAAAAACATTCAGTACTTC.

The V call is TRBV14, the J call TRBJ1-2; D ambiguous. This CDR3 is built from 14 residues. CDR1 and CDR2 from the germline V gene are SGHDN and FVKESK. The V end was cut by 1 base, the J end by 2 bases, with 8 bases between. The CDR3 bases are TGTGCCAGCAGCCAAGTGTTCAGAAACTATGGCTACACCTTC. It yields the protein CASSQVFRNYGYTF. The full variable domain, with the rest looked up from reference TRBV14 and TRBJ1-2, is EAGVTQFPSHSVIEKGQTVTLRCDPISGHDNLYWYRRVMGKEIKFLLHFVKESKQDESGMPNNRFLAERTGGTYSTLKVQPAELEDSGVYFCASSQVFRNYGYTFGSGTRLTVV.

This chain uses TRBV5-4 with TRBJ2-3; no clear D. Trimming took 6 bases from V and 1 from J, leaving 9 bases between them. This CDR3 has 13 amino acids. Germline loops: CDR1 SGHNT, CDR2 YYREEE (reference sequence). The CDR3 loop is CASKTSRTDTQYF. The CDR3 DNA follows: TGTGCCAGCAAAACCTCCCGCACAGATACGCAGTATTTT.

This clone was counted a few times. The chain uses TRBV15 and TRBJ2-7; 11 bases agree with TRBD2. This CDR3 spans 17 amino acids. J lost 1 base, V lost 0 bases, and 5 bases had no gene match. Germline assignment: CDR1 LNHNV and CDR2 YYDKDF (reference sequence). Here the CDR3 DNA reads TGTGCCACCAGCAGAGACGGGACTAGCGGACTATCCTACGAGCAGTACTTC. This sequence encodes CATSRDGTSGLSYEQYF.

The chain recombines TRBV7-9 with TRBJ2-2; D is unclear. V shed 1 base and J shed 7 bases, with 7 bases lying between them. This CDR3 region has 13 residues. Germline-derived CDR1 and CDR2 are SEHNR and FQNEAQ (reference sequence). The CDR3 region has the DNA TGTGCCAGCAGCTTAGTCCTAAGCGGGGAGCTGTTTTTT. This sequence encodes CASSLVLSGELFF. Supplemented by reference TRBV7-9 and TRBJ2-2, the full variable domain reads DTGVSQNPRHKITKRGQNVTFRCDPISEHNRLYWYRQTLGQGPEFLTYFQNEAQLEKSRLLSDRFSAERPKGSFSTLEIQRTEQGDSAMYLCASSLVLSGELFFGEGSRLTVL.

Here the CDR3 DNA reads TGTGCCAGCAACCCGGGGCAGATGAGAAACACTGAAGCTTTCTTT. Residues: CASNPGQMRNTEAFF. V and J are TRBV28 and TRBJ1-1, with D perhaps TRBD1 (5 bases). Germline values: CDR1 MDHEN, CDR2 SYDVKM. The CDR3 is 15 amino acids. V was clipped by 7 bases and J by 2 bases, with 17 bases between them.

This rearrangement joins TRBV9 to TRBJ2-5; TRBD2 matches 12 bases. The V segment lost 4 bases and the J segment 2 bases; nucleotides outside the gene matches: 3. The CDR3 spans 15 residues. Germline V CDR1 and CDR2: SGDLS, YYNGEE. The CDR3 nucleotides read TGTGCCAGCAGCATTGGACTAGCGGGACAAGAGACCCAGTACTTC. It codes for CASSIGLAGQETQYF.

This clone was observed a handful of times. The genes are TRBV7-8 and TRBJ2-5; D may be TRBD2 (5 bases). V was cut by 5 bases and J by 5 bases, with 15 bases left in between. CDR3 length: 14 amino acids. Germline V gene data show CDR1 as SGHVS and CDR2 as FQNEAQ. The CDR3 bases are TGTGCCAGCAGCACTAGACTCCCCGGTGAGACCCAGTACTTC. This sequence encodes CASSTRLPGETQYF.

The chain links TRBV5-4 to TRBJ2-3; no reliable D call. This CDR3 contains 14 residues. With 4 bases removed from V and 1 base from J, the gap between germline ends came to 10 bases. CDR1 is SGHNT, CDR2 YYREEE, per germline (reference sequence). In DNA, the CDR3 is TGTGCCAGCAGCCCGGACGCACGCACAGATACGCAGTATTTT. It is translated as CASSPDARTDTQYF.

This chain links TRBV7-8 with TRBJ1-2; no firm D call. Trimming took 2 bases from V and 8 from J, leaving 12 bases between them. Germline V gives CDR1 SGHVS, CDR2 FQNEAQ. The CDR3 has 13 amino acids. The CDR3 spells CASSLSPKWGYTF. The CDR3 DNA follows: TGTGCCAGCAGCTTATCCCCCAAGTGGGGCTACACCTTC. The full variable domain, in which reference TRBV7-8 and TRBJ1-2 provide the parts outside the CDR3, is GAGVSQSPRYKVAKRGQDVALRCDPISGHVSLFWYQQALGQGPEFLTYFQNEAQLDKSGLPSDRFFAERPEGSVSTLKIQRTQQEDSAVYLCASSLSPKWGYTFGSGTRLTVV.

The gene calls are TRBV29-1 and TRBJ2-5; 8 positions match TRBD2. The germline V gene has CDR1 SQVTM and CDR2 ANQGSEA. This CDR3 has 13 amino acids. The junction had 11 bases not matched to a gene; V was cut back by 7 bases and J by 7 bases. The CDR3 DNA reads as TGCAGCGCGCGGGGGGCTTCGGAGGGGACCCAGTACTTC. Amino acids: CSARGASEGTQYF.

This clone turned up a few times. The CDR3 loop is CASSSHDRASGSPLHF. Here the CDR3 DNA reads TGTGCCAGCAGCTCGCATGACAGGGCATCTGGGTCACCCCTCCACTTT. This sequence joins TRBV7-2 and TRBJ1-6; 7 nucleotides agree with TRBD1. Germline V gene lookup returns CDR1 SGHTA and CDR2 FQGNSA. Unmatched junction bases numbered 13, after V lost 4 bases and J lost 10 bases. CDR3 length: 16 amino acids.

V gene TRBV11-2 combines with J gene TRBJ1-2; no clear D gene. This CDR3 is built from 14 residues. The V end was cut by 5 bases, the J end by 2 bases, with 12 bases between. CDR1 and CDR2 (germline): SGHAT, FQNNGV. Here the CDR3 reads CASSLMVANYGYTF. CDR3 coding DNA: TGTGCCAGCAGCCTAATGGTGGCGAACTATGGCTACACCTTC.

This sequence joins TRBV7-2 and TRBJ2-1; D tentatively reads TRBD1 or TRBD2 (6 bases each). Per the germline V gene, CDR1 is SGHTA and CDR2 is FQGNSA. Trimming shortened V by 5 bases and J by 3 bases, and 11 bases separated the two germline ends. The CDR3 contains 14 residues. This CDR3 is CASSGGQGYNEQFF. CDR3 DNA: TGTGCCAGCAGCGGGGGGCAGGGCTACAATGAGCAGTTCTTC.

This clone showed up many times. This chain connects TRBV21-1 to TRBJ2-7; TRBD2 is the table's D call and was not checked against the DNA. TRBV21-1 is a recognized pseudogene. CDR3 length equals 13 residues. In nucleotides, the CDR3 is TGTGCCAGCAGCCTCAGAGGAGGCCACGAGCAGTACGTC. It codes for CASSLRGGHEQYV.

With respect to this clone: This CDR3 fails to terminate in the conserved phenylalanine or tryptophan, so it likely reflects a read error. No DNA is shown, since the ends of the CDR3 on it are uncertain; the CDR3 is the one TCRdb lists. The rearrangement joins TRBV29-1 to TRBJ2-4; no check of the table's D call, TRBD2, against the DNA was made. The CDR3 sequence runs 12 residues, both termini included. CDR1 is SQVTM, CDR2 ANQGSEA, per germline. The CDR3 region is CSVPLGDGLRSG.

This clone has just a few counts. The gene calls are TRBV30 and TRBJ2-2; 8 nucleotides match TRBD2. V was pared by 1 base and J by 4 bases, with 2 bases of the junction left unmatched. The CDR3 is made up of 14 amino acids. Germline V lookup: CDR1 GTSNPN, CDR2 SVGIG (reference sequence). The CDR3 coding sequence is TGTGCCTGGAGTGCGGGAGGGATCACCGGGGAGCTGTTTTTT. This encodes CAWSAGGITGELFF.

This clone has more than one count but fewer than ten. The chain links TRBV4-2 to TRBJ1-1, with D perhaps TRBD1 (5 bases). This CDR3 contains 14 residues. Germline V gene lookup returns CDR1 LGHNA and CDR2 YNFKEQ. Trimming took 1 base from V and 5 from J, leaving 11 bases between them. The CDR3 loop is CASSQVTGRTEAFF. CDR3 DNA sequence: TGTGCCAGCAGCCAAGTCACAGGCCGGACTGAAGCTTTCTTT.

This clone was seen more than once but under ten times. The chain couples TRBV29-1 to TRBJ2-3; the D gene is possibly TRBD2 (8 bases). This CDR3 has 14 amino acids. V lost 7 bases and J 2 bases, leaving 16 bases between the germline ends. Germline CDR1 and CDR2: SQVTM and ANQGSEA. The CDR3 DNA reads TGCAGCGGGGACAGCGGGAGTCCCACAGATACGCAGTATTTT. Translation: CSGDSGSPTDTQYF.

Worth noting for this clone: Other nucleotide sequences from this sample produce the same CDR3. The CDR3 is CASSIRLAGGTQGREQYV. The CDR3 nucleotides are TGTGCCAGCAGCATCCGACTAGCGGGAGGTACCCAAGGGCGGGAGCAGTACGTC. This sequence joins TRBV21-1 and TRBJ2-7; the tabulated D call, TRBD2, remains unverified against the DNA. TRBV21-1 is marked as a pseudogene. This CDR3 has 18 amino acids.

This clone has only a few counts. The chain has TRBV11-2 and TRBJ2-6; D is unclear. The CDR3 runs to 14 residues. In germline, CDR1 is SGHAT, CDR2 FQNNGV. V lost 6 bases and J lost 4, with 10 bases in between. In nucleotides, the CDR3 is TGTGCCAGCAGTTCCCCCCGAGGGGCCAACGTCCTGACTTTC. Its translation: CASSSPRGANVLTF.

This clone has only a few counts. V and J are TRBV6-6 and TRBJ1-1, with D unresolved. V lost 7 bases, J lost 6 bases, and 9 bases lay in between. This CDR3 has 11 amino acids. CDR1 is MNHNY and CDR2 is SVGAGI in the germline V gene (reference sequence). CDR3 nucleotide sequence: TGTGCCAGCACAACTAGGGCTGAAGCTTTCTTT. This gives the protein CASTTRAEAFF.

The chain combines TRBV29-1 with TRBJ2-3, with TRBD2 matching 7 bases. The CDR3 runs to 14 residues. Germline loops: CDR1 SQVTM, CDR2 ANQGSEA. The V and J ends lost 3 bases and 5 bases, in that order; junction bases with no gene match: 8. The CDR3 region has the DNA TGCAGCGTTGACAGGCGGACTAGGGGAGATACGCAGTATTTT. This sequence encodes CSVDRRTRGDTQYF.

This clone was observed a few times. This chain uses TRBV5-4 with TRBJ2-5, with 12 nucleotides matching TRBD2. The trim removed 4 bases at V and 4 bases at J, leaving 8 bases unmatched. Germline-derived CDR1 and CDR2 are SGHNT and YYREEE (reference sequence). The CDR3 is made up of 16 amino acids. The CDR3 loop is CASSTSGRTVGETQYF. CDR3 nucleotide sequence: TGTGCCAGCAGCACTAGCGGGAGGACCGTGGGAGAGACCCAGTACTTC.

The CDR3 protein is CASRQGAQGANVLTF. CDR3 DNA sequence: TGTGCCAGCAGACAGGGGGCGCAAGGGGCCAACGTCCTGACTTTC. The V and J genes are TRBV6-1 and TRBJ2-6, with 9 bases that match TRBD1. The CDR3 contains 15 residues. Germline lookup yields CDR1 MNHNS and CDR2 SASEGT. With V trimmed by 6 bases and J by 4 bases, 4 bases remained unmatched.

The chain uses TRBV7-2 and TRBJ2-7, with D unresolved. CDR1 and CDR2 from the germline V gene are SGHTA and FQGNSA. Trimming removed 1 base from V and 3 bases from J, with 16 bases in between. The CDR3 covers 16 residues. As DNA, the CDR3 is TGTGCCAGCAGCTTAGGACCTCTGAACGGTGGCTACGAGCAGTACGTC. Translation: CASSLGPLNGGYEQYV.